This T cell receptor (beta chain) is from a study of cytomegalovirus exposure and HLA in healthy donors. The CDR3 is 15 residues long. The ends lost 3 bases at V and 5 bases at J; junction bases unmatched: 6. Germline CDR1 reads SGDLS; CDR2 reads YYNGEE. This table comes from immunoSEQ multiplex PCR, and its TCRdb copy is limited to in-frame clones, with some not included. The sample has about 200,000 clones; approximately 87% are singletons. The receptor was derived from a woman aged 18-29 years in good health and CMV-seronegative. Sequenced material: PBMCs. The genes are TRBV9 and TRBJ2-2; TRBD2 agrees at 8 bases. Here the CDR3 reads CASSGTSGRTGELFF. As DNA, the CDR3 is TGTGCCAGCAGCGGAACGAGCGGGAGAACCGGGGAGCTGTTTTTT.